Listed here are 17 T cell receptor beta chains from one sample, sequenced in a study of CD8+ T cells in alopecia areata. Sequencing used cDNA as its template, made by extracting RNA and reverse transcribing it. Profiled with immunoSEQ multiplex PCR; TCRdb holds only in-frame clones, not every one. The sample includes about 110,000 clones, about 50% of them seen just once. Sequencing was carried out using NKG2D-low CD8+ T cells sorted from blood. Receptor source: a human donor with alopecia areata.

This clone has just a few counts. The chain links TRBV6-5 to TRBJ2-7; 7 bases line up with TRBD1. The CDR3 is made up of 14 amino acids. Trimming took 5 bases from V and 2 from J; bases not matched to a gene: 6. The germline gives CDR1 MNHEY, CDR2 SVGAGI. The CDR3 spells CASSIRDRPYEQYF. CDR3 in DNA: TGTGCCAGCAGTATCCGGGACAGACCCTACGAGCAGTACTTC.

The chain uses TRBV5-1 and TRBJ2-7, with unresolved D. V lost 4 bases to trimming and J lost 3 bases, with 17 bases between them. Germline assignment: CDR1 SGHRS and CDR2 YFSETQ. This CDR3 region has 15 residues. For the CDR3, the DNA is TGCGCCAGCAGCGCGGACGGATTTACCGACTACGAGCAGTACTTC. Amino acid sequence: CASSADGFTDYEQYF.

This chain links TRBV13 with TRBJ2-7; TRBD1 matches 10 bases. The CDR3 is 15 residues long. Looked up from germline, CDR1 is PRHDT and CDR2 is FYEKMQ (reference sequence). V trimming: 4 bases; J trimming: 3 bases; junction bases outside the gene matches: 6. In nucleotides, the CDR3 is TGTGCCAGCAGCTCAAACGGACAGGGGGACTACGAGCAGTACTTC. Protein sequence: CASSSNGQGDYEQYF.

The V and J genes are TRBV6-1 and TRBJ2-3, with D perhaps TRBD1 (7 bases). The germline CDR1 and CDR2 sequences are MNHNS and SASEGT. This CDR3 region has 15 residues. The V gene lost 7 bases and the J gene lost 4 bases, with 18 bases spanning the gap. The CDR3 DNA reads TGTGCCAGCACACAAGGAGGGGGCGCCCCAGATACGCAGTATTTT. Its protein is CASTQGGGAPDTQYF.

This chain joins TRBV7-9 and TRBJ2-5, with D unresolved. V gave up 5 bases and J gave up 1 base, with 2 bases separating them. This CDR3 comprises 11 residues. In germline, CDR1 is SEHNR, CDR2 FQNEAQ (reference sequence). This CDR3 is CASSRQETQYF. In nucleotides, the CDR3 is TGTGCCAGCAGCCGCCAAGAGACCCAGTACTTC.

This clone was counted a few times. The genes are TRBV2 and TRBJ1-2, with TRBD1 identical over 7 bases. The CDR3 contains 13 residues. Losses at the gene ends were 5 bases for V and 4 bases for J; bases not matched to a gene: 4. The germline V gene has CDR1 SNHLY and CDR2 FYNNEI. The CDR3 sequence: CASSPRQGYGYTF. In DNA, the CDR3 is TGTGCCAGCAGTCCGCGACAGGGCTATGGCTACACCTTC.

This chain uses TRBV7-2 with TRBJ1-2; 9 nucleotides align to TRBD1. The CDR3 is 14 residues long. The V segment lost 3 bases and the J segment 8 bases; nucleotides outside the gene matches: 7. Germline CDR1 reads SGHTA; CDR2 reads FQGNSA. This CDR3 is CASSFSDRGRGYTF. The DNA for the CDR3 is TGTGCCAGCAGCTTCTCGGACAGGGGCCGGGGCTACACCTTC.

V usage is TRBV27 and J usage is TRBJ1-2; no definite D call. V lost 6 bases and J 6 bases, leaving 17 bases between the germline ends. Germline V lookup: CDR1 MNHEY, CDR2 SMNVEV (reference sequence). The CDR3 is 14 amino acids. The CDR3 nucleotides are TGTGCCAGCAGCCCGGGTTCCCCGGTTGATGGCTACACCTTC. Residues: CASSPGSPVDGYTF.

J is TRBJ1-1 and V is TRBV13; 9 positions match TRBD1. Germline assignment: CDR1 PRHDT and CDR2 FYEKMQ (reference sequence). The CDR3 runs to 15 residues. The V segment lost 4 bases and the J segment 6 bases; nucleotides outside the gene matches: 9. Here the CDR3 DNA reads TGTGCCAGCAGCTCCACCCACAGGGGGCAAGCTGAAGCTTTCTTT. Protein sequence: CASSSTHRGQAEAFF.

This clone was seen more than once but under ten times. The gene calls are TRBV10-3 and TRBJ2-1, with 7 positions matching TRBD2. The CDR3 is made up of 16 amino acids. In germline, CDR1 is ENHRY, CDR2 SYGVKD. The ends lost 3 bases at V and 10 bases at J; junction bases unmatched: 15. In nucleotides, the CDR3 is TGTGCCATCAGTGATCTCCAAGTCGGGCGGGAGCTGGAGCAGTTCTTC. This sequence encodes CAISDLQVGRELEQFF.

The chain employs TRBV14 and TRBJ2-7, with no clear D. CDR3 length: 13 residues. V was pared by 3 bases and J by 2 bases, with 8 bases between. Germline-derived CDR1 and CDR2 are SGHDN and FVKESK. For the CDR3, the DNA is TGTGCCAGCAGCCAGGGCAGTCCCTACGAGCAGTACTTC. It encodes CASSQGSPYEQYF.

This clone was counted a single time. The rearrangement joins TRBV29-1 to TRBJ2-1; D gene unclear. The CDR3 consists of 12 residues. Germline V lookup: CDR1 SQVTM, CDR2 ANQGSEA. V dropped 0 bases and J dropped 7 bases, with 7 bases sitting between them. The CDR3 nucleotides read TGCAGCGTTGAAGATGCACGGAATGAGCAGTTCTTC. Translated: CSVEDARNEQFF.

This clone was seen a few times. The CDR3 sequence is CASSKPGQRLGQNEQFF. DNA for the CDR3: TGTGCCAGCAGCAAACCGGGACAGAGGTTAGGACAGAATGAGCAGTTCTTC. This chain uses TRBV11-2 with TRBJ2-1; 7 nucleotides agree with TRBD1. The V gene end was trimmed by 5 bases and the J gene end by 7 bases; junction bases not matched to a gene: 17. Germline-derived CDR1 and CDR2 are SGHAT and FQNNGV. This CDR3 contains 17 residues.

This chain links TRBV27 with TRBJ2-1; no reliable D call. The CDR3 has 15 amino acids. V was trimmed by 5 bases and J by 0 bases, leaving 11 bases between them. The germline V gene has CDR1 MNHEY and CDR2 SMNVEV (reference sequence). The CDR3 DNA is TGTGCCAGCAGTCTTAATATAATCTCCTACAATGAGCAGTTCTTC. Translating it yields CASSLNIISYNEQFF.

This chain links TRBV7-9 with TRBJ2-4, with 8 bases fitting TRBD2. The V and J ends lost 4 bases and 1 base, in that order; junction bases with no gene match: 12. CDR3 length equals 18 residues. Germline V lookup: CDR1 SEHNR, CDR2 FQNEAQ (reference sequence). CDR3 bases: TGTGCCAGCAGCTCCCCCTTCACTAGCGGTCGGGCCAAAAACATTCAGTACTTC. It is translated as CASSSPFTSGRAKNIQYF.

V usage is TRBV14 and J usage is TRBJ2-3, with TRBD2 matching over 7 bases. This CDR3 is 15 amino acids long. V gave up 4 bases and J gave up 3 bases; unmatched junction bases: 7. Germline loops: CDR1 SGHDN, CDR2 FVKESK. CDR3 in DNA: TGTGCCAGCAGCCCATTTGGGGGAGGGACAGATACGCAGTATTTT. It yields the protein CASSPFGGGTDTQYF.

V gene TRBV5-6 combines with J gene TRBJ2-7, with a tentative D call TRBD2 (6 bases). Per germline, CDR1 SGHDT and CDR2 YYEEEE. The CDR3 loop spans 13 amino acids. Trimming removed 7 bases from V and 0 bases from J, with 11 bases in between. Here the CDR3 DNA reads TGTGCCAGCTGCGTCGGGGGCTCCTACGAGCAGTACTTC. Amino acids: CASCVGGSYEQYF.